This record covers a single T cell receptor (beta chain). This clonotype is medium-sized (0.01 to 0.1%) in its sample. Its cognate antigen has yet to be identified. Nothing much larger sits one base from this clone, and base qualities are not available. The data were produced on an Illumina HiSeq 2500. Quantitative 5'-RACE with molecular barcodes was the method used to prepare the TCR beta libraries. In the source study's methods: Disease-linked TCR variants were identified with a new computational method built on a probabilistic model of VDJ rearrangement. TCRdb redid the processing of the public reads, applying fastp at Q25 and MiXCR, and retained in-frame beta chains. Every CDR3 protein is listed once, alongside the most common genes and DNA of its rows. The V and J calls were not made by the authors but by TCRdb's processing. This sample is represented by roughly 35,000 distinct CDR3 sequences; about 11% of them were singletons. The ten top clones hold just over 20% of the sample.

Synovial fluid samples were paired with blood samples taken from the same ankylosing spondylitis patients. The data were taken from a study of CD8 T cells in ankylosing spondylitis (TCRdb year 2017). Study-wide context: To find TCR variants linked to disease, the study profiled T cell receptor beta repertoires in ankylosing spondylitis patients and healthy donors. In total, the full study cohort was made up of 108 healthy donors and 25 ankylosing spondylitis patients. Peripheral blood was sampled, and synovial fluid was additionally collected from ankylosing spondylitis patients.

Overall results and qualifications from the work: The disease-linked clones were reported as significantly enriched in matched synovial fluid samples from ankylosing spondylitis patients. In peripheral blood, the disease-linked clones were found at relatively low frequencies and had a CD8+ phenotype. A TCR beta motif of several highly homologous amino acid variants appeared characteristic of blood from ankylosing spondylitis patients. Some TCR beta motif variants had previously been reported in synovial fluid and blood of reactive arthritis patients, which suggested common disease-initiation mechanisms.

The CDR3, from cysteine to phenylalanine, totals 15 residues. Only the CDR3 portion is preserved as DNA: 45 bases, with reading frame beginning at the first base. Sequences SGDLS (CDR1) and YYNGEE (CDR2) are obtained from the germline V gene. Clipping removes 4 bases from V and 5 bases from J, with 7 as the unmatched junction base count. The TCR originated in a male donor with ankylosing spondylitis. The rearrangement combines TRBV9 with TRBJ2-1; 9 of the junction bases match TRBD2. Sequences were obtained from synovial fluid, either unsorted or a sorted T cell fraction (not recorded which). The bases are TGTGCCAGCAGCCCAAGCGGGAGGATCAACAATGAGCAGTTCTTC. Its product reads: CASSPSGRINNEQFF.